One sample yielded the 21 T cell receptor beta chains listed below, sequenced in a study of T-cell reconstitution after alpha-beta-depleted transplantation in children. Preparation of the TCRbeta library used unique molecular identifiers. TCRdb reprocessed the PCR reads with MiXCR, giving one entry per CDR3 protein. Seen here are about a million distinct CDR3 sequences, less than 30% observed once, and the top ten hold about 28%. The specimen was PBMCs, mostly from graft donor cells, collected 360 days after TCRalphabeta/CD19-depleted stem cell transplant. These receptors originate from a boy less than two years old who had a stem cell transplant for SCID, so the T cells may come from the graft donor.

This rearrangement joins TRBV5-1 to TRBJ2-7; 10 bases line up with TRBD1. J was trimmed by 3 bases and V by 2 bases; bases with no gene match: 8. Looked up from germline, CDR1 is SGHRS and CDR2 is YFSETQ. This CDR3 has 16 amino acids. CDR3 coding DNA: TGCGCCAGCAGCTTCCGGCCCGGGACAGGGGACTACGAGCAGTACTTC. This translates into CASSFRPGTGDYEQYF.

In DNA, the CDR3 is TGCGCCAGCAGCTTGGCCGGGCAGCGGGGGGAGCTGTTTTTT. Its translation is CASSLAGQRGELFF. The chain uses TRBV5-1 and TRBJ2-2; D possibly corresponds to TRBD2 (5 bases). From germline, CDR1 is SGHRS and CDR2 YFSETQ. Trimming removed 0 bases from V and 8 bases from J, with 11 bases in between. The CDR3 is made up of 14 amino acids.

The sample holds a few counts of this clonotype. This chain joins TRBV5-1 and TRBJ2-2; D gene ambiguous. V shed 5 bases and J shed 0 bases, with 11 bases lying between them. Germline V CDR1 and CDR2: SGHRS, YFSETQ. The length of the CDR3 is 15 residues. Here the CDR3 reads CASRERIPNTGELFF. CDR3 DNA: TGCGCCAGCAGGGAAAGAATTCCGAACACCGGGGAGCTGTTTTTT.

In this sample, this clonotype turned up once. This chain joins TRBV9 and TRBJ2-3, with TRBD2 identical over 16 bases. The CDR3 extends over 19 amino acids. Germline lookup yields CDR1 SGDLS and CDR2 YYNGEE. Trimming took 4 bases from V and 0 from J; bases not matched to a gene: 8. The CDR3 coding sequence is TGTGCCAGCAGCCCACTCGGGACTAGCGGGGGGGCCAGCACAGATACGCAGTATTTT. Its translation: CASSPLGTSGGASTDTQYF.

This clonotype was seen a few times. The gene calls are TRBV5-1 and TRBJ1-4, with TRBD1 identical over 9 bases. Germline V CDR1 and CDR2: SGHRS, YFSETQ. This CDR3 comprises 14 residues. J lost 5 bases, V lost 4 bases, and 3 bases had no gene match. CDR3 in DNA: TGCGCCAGCAGCGTAGGACAGGGGAATGAAAAACTGTTTTTT. Translating it yields CASSVGQGNEKLFF. Full variable domain (outside the CDR3, taken from reference TRBV5-1 and TRBJ1-4): KAGVTQTPRYLIKTRGQQVTLSCSPISGHRSVSWYQQTPGQGLQFLFEYFSETQRNKGNFPGRFSGRQFSNSRSEMNVSTLELGDSALYLCASSVGQGNEKLFFGSGTQLSVL.

The CDR3 spells CASRVSGGEETQYF. Written as DNA, the CDR3 is TGTGCCAGCAGGGTCAGCGGGGGAGAAGAGACCCAGTACTTC. V usage is TRBV7-2 and J usage is TRBJ2-5, with 8 bases aligning to TRBD2. After removal of 6 bases from V and 3 bases from J, the junction contained 6 bases not matched to a gene. CDR1 and CDR2 (germline): SGHTA, FQGNSA. CDR3 size: 14 residues.

The rearrangement uses TRBV5-1 and TRBJ2-5; the D is unclear. The germline V gene has CDR1 SGHRS and CDR2 YFSETQ. The CDR3 spans 12 residues. V was pared by 4 bases and J by 5 bases, with 9 bases between. The CDR3: CASSTSLETQYF. As DNA, the CDR3 is TGCGCCAGCAGCACGAGTTTGGAGACCCAGTACTTC.

The chain employs TRBV20-1 and TRBJ2-7; the match to TRBD1 covers 9 bases. V shed 3 bases and J 0 bases; nucleotides not matched to a gene: 3. This CDR3 region has 14 residues. CDR1 and CDR2 (germline): DFQATT, SNEGSKA (reference sequence). CDR3 sequence reads: CSASRDRASYEQYF. CDR3 sequence (DNA): TGCAGTGCTAGCCGGGACAGGGCCTCCTACGAGCAGTACTTC.

This clonotype came up a few times. V and J are TRBV20-1 and TRBJ2-7; 9 nucleotides align to TRBD1. This CDR3 has 14 amino acids. Germline V gives CDR1 DFQATT, CDR2 SNEGSKA (reference sequence). The V and J ends lost 5 bases and 0 bases, in that order; junction bases with no gene match: 5. CDR3 residues: CSAGTGSYSYEQYF. In nucleotides, the CDR3 is TGCAGTGCTGGGACAGGGTCCTACTCCTACGAGCAGTACTTC.

The V gene is TRBV12-3 or TRBV12-4, the J gene TRBJ2-5; D gene unclear. V was cut by 10 bases and J by 0 bases, with 12 bases left in between. This CDR3 has 13 amino acids. The CDR3 DNA sequence: TGTGCCACCCGCGGTGGGGACCAAGAGACCCAGTACTTC. Amino acids: CATRGGDQETQYF.

This sequence joins TRBV9 and TRBJ1-1; D is perhaps TRBD1 (6 bases). The CDR3 is made up of 14 amino acids. The V gene lost 4 bases and the J gene lost 4 bases, with 14 bases spanning the gap. Germline assignment: CDR1 SGDLS and CDR2 YYNGEE. CDR3 loop: CASSPRAGATEAFF. The CDR3 DNA reads TGTGCCAGCAGCCCCCGGGCAGGGGCCACTGAAGCTTTCTTT.

The chain combines TRBV19 with TRBJ2-7, with TRBD1 identical over 9 bases. This CDR3 contains 16 residues. Trimming took 4 bases from V and 2 from J; bases not matched to a gene: 9. Germline-derived CDR1 and CDR2 are LNHDA and SQIVND (reference sequence). DNA of the CDR3: TGTGCCAGTAGTAAGGTTTCGACAGGGGGGCCCTACGAGCAGTACTTC. Protein: CASSKVSTGGPYEQYF. The full variable domain, with the rest looked up from reference TRBV19 and TRBJ2-7, is DGGITQSPKYLFRKEGQNVTLSCEQNLNHDAMYWYRQDPGQGLRLIYYSQIVNDFQKGDIAEGYSVSREKKESFPLTVTSAQKNPTAFYLCASSKVSTGGPYEQYFGPGTRLTVT.

This clonotype was observed a handful of times. V gene TRBV6-5 combines with J gene TRBJ2-7, with TRBD1 identical over 8 bases. Germline assignment: CDR1 MNHEY and CDR2 SVGAGI. Trimming cost V 0 bases and J 3 bases; bases outside gene matches: 1. The CDR3 has 14 residues. The CDR3 nucleotides read TGTGCCAGCAGTTACTCCGACAGGGGCTACGAGCAGTACTTC. Translated, it gives CASSYSDRGYEQYF.

This clonotype was picked up many times. The chain employs TRBV6-2 or TRBV6-3 and TRBJ2-5, with 9 bases matching TRBD1. V was clipped by 0 bases and J by 1 base; unmatched bases: 3. CDR1 and CDR2 (germline): MNHEY, SVGEGT. CDR3 length: 16 amino acids. CDR3 in amino acids: CASSYSSGQGQETQYF. The DNA of the CDR3 is TGTGCCAGCAGTTACTCTTCGGGACAGGGCCAAGAGACCCAGTACTTC.

CDR3 sequence reads: CATSRSRAGRELPDTQYF. The DNA of the CDR3 is TGTGCCACCAGCAGATCGAGGGCCGGGAGGGAGTTGCCAGATACGCAGTATTTT. The chain uses TRBV15 and TRBJ2-3, with 8 bases fitting TRBD2. Trimming took 2 bases from V and 4 from J; bases not matched to a gene: 14. The germline CDR1 and CDR2 sequences are LNHNV and YYDKDF (reference sequence). The CDR3 extends over 18 amino acids.

Only a few counts were recorded for this clonotype. The gene calls are TRBV5-5 and TRBJ1-2, with 10 bases fitting TRBD1. The CDR3 loop spans 15 amino acids. Germline V gene data show CDR1 as SGHKS and CDR2 as YYEKEE (reference sequence). With 4 bases clipped from V and 6 bases from J, the junction kept 9 bases outside the gene matches. The CDR3 nucleotides read TGTGCCAGCAGCATAAGCGGGACAGGGGCGAATGGCTACACCTTC. This codes for CASSISGTGANGYTF.

The chain employs TRBV27 and TRBJ2-1; TRBD2 matches 8 bases. V dropped 3 bases and J dropped 8; count of bases not matched to a gene: 6. The germline V gene has CDR1 MNHEY and CDR2 SMNVEV (reference sequence). The CDR3 has 14 residues. CDR3 bases: TGTGCCAGCAGTTTCCGGCGGGGGGAGGATGAGCAGTTCTTC. This codes for CASSFRRGEDEQFF.

There are a few counts of this clonotype. The chain carries TRBV4-2 and TRBJ2-7; 9 positions match TRBD1. The CDR3 has 15 residues. V trimming: 2 bases; J trimming: 5 bases; junction bases outside the gene matches: 7. CDR1 and CDR2 (germline): LGHNA, YNFKEQ. In DNA form, the CDR3 reads TGTGCCAGCAGCCAAAACGGACAGGGGAGGAACGAGCAGTACTTC. As protein: CASSQNGQGRNEQYF.

The gene calls are TRBV7-3 and TRBJ1-5, with 9 nucleotides matching TRBD1. The CDR3 loop spans 15 amino acids. The germline V gene has CDR1 SGHTA and CDR2 FQGTGA. V shed 6 bases, J shed 9 bases, and the junction held 12 bases outside the gene matches. The CDR3 reads CASSFTGGGIRPQHF. Here the CDR3 DNA reads TGTGCCAGCAGTTTCACAGGGGGCGGAATCAGGCCCCAGCATTTT.

This chain links TRBV20-1 with TRBJ2-7, with unresolved D. The germline CDR1 and CDR2 sequences are DFQATT and SNEGSKA (reference sequence). The CDR3 loop spans 14 amino acids. V was cut by 1 base and J by 0 bases, with 10 bases left in between. The CDR3 reads CSARVRRSSYEQYF. CDR3 bases: TGCAGTGCTAGAGTACGCCGGTCCTCCTACGAGCAGTACTTC.

This sequence joins TRBV12-3 or TRBV12-4 and TRBJ2-7, with no clear D. The CDR3 runs 12 residues. The ends were cut back, 6 bases at V and 9 bases at J, with 15 bases in the middle. CDR3 coding DNA: TGTGCCAGCAGCTCAAACCCCACCAGGCAGTACTTC. Translating it yields CASSSNPTRQYF.